This T cell receptor beta chain is from a study of human CD4 T cells and Enterobacteriaceae. Profiled with immunoSEQ multiplex PCR; TCRdb holds only in-frame clones, not every one. The top ten clones hold 0.9% to 1% of a sample with 27,000 or so clones, 65% to 85% of them seen once. The memory gate held CD4+ cells that were not CD45RA+CCR7+CD95- naive cells, over 95% pure. CDR3 length: 14 amino acids. Germline lookup yields CDR1 MNHEY and CDR2 SMNVEV (reference sequence). V was shortened by 5 bases and J by 2 bases, with 10 bases between the two germline ends. In its sample, this clone was seen once. This receptor was obtained from a human donor in good health. The material sequenced was memory CD4+ T cells from blood. The V gene is TRBV27, the J gene TRBJ1-3; D unresolved. The CDR3 region is CASSRRAAGNTIYF. The CDR3 nucleotides read TGTGCCAGCAGTCGTCGGGCGGCTGGAAACACCATATATTTT.